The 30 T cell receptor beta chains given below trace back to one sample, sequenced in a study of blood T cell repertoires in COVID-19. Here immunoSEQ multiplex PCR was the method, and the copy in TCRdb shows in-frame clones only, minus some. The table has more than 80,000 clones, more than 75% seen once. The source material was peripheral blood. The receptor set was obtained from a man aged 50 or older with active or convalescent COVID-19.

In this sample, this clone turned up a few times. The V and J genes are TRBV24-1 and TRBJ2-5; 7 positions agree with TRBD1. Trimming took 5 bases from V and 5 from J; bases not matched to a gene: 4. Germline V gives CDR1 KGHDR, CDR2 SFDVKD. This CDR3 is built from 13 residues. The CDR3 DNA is TGTGCCACCAGTGCACTCAGGGGGGAGACCCAGTACTTC. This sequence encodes CATSALRGETQYF.

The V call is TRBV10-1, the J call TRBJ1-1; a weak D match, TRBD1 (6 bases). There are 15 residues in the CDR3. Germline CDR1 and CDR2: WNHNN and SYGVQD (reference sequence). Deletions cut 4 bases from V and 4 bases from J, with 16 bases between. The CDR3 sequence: CASSALRQGRTEAFF. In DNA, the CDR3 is TGCGCCAGCAGTGCACTGCGGCAGGGGCGCACTGAAGCTTTCTTT.

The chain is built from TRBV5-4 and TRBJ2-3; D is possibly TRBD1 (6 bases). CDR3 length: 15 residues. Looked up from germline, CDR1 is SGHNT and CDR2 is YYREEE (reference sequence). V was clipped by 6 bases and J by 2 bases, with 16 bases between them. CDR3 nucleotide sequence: TGTGCCAGCAACTCCAAGGACAGTATCACAGATACGCAGTATTTT. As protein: CASNSKDSITDTQYF.

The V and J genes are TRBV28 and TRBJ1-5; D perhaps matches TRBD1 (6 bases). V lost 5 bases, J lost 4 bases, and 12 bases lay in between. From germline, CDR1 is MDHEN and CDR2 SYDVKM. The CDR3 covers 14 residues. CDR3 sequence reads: CASSPGGQNQPQHF. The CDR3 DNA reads TGTGCCAGCAGTCCGGGGGGACAAAATCAGCCCCAGCATTTT.

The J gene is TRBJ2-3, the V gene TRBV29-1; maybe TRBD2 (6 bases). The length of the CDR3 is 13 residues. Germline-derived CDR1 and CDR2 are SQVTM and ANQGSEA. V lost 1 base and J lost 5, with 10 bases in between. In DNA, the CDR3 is TGCAGCGTTGAAGGACTAGAAAGAGATACGCAGTATTTT. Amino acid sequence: CSVEGLERDTQYF.

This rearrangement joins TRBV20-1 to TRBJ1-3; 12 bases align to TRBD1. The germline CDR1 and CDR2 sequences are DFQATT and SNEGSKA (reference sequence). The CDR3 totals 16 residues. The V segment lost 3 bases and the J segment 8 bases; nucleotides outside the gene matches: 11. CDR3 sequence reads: CSASPTSGQGADTIYF. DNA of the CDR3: TGCAGTGCTAGTCCAACGTCGGGACAGGGGGCAGACACCATATATTTT.

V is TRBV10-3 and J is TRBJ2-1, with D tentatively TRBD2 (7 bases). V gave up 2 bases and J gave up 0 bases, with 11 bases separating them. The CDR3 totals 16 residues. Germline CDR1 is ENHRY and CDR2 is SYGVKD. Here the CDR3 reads CAISERGGSSYNEQFF. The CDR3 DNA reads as TGTGCCATCAGTGAGAGGGGGGGGTCCTCCTACAATGAGCAGTTCTTC.

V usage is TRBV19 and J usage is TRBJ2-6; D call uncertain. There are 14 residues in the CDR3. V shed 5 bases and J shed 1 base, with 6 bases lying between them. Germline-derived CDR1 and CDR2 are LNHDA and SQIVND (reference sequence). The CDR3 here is CASSSGSGANVLTF. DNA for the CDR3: TGTGCCAGTAGTTCCGGGTCTGGGGCCAACGTCCTGACTTTC.

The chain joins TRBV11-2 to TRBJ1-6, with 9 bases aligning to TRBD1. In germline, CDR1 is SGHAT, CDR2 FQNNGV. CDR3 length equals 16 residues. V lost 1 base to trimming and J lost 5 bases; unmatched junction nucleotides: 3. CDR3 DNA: TGTGCCAGCAGCTTAGCTGGGACAGGGAATAATTCACCCCTCCACTTT. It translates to CASSLAGTGNNSPLHF.

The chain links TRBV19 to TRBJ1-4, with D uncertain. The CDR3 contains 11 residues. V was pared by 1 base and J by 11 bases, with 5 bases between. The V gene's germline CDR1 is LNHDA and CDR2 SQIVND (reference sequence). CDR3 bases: TGTGCCAGTAGTATAGGGCTGAAACTGTTTTTT. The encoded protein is CASSIGLKLFF. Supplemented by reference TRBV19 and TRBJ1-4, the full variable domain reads DGGITQSPKYLFRKEGQNVTLSCEQNLNHDAMYWYRQDPGQGLRLIYYSQIVNDFQKGDIAEGYSVSREKKESFPLTVTSAQKNPTAFYLCASSIGLKLFFGSGTQLSVL.

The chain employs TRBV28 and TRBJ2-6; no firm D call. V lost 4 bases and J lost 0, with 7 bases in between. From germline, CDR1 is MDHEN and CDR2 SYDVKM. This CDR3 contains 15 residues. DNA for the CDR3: TGTGCCAGCAGTTCCAGGAACTCTGGGGCCAACGTCCTGACTTTC. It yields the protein CASSSRNSGANVLTF.

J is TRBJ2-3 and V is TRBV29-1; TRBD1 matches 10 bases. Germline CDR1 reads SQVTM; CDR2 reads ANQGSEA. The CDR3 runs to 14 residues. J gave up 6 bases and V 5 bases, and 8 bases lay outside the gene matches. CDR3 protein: CSVYSDRGWDTQYF. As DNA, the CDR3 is TGCAGCGTTTATTCGGACAGGGGGTGGGATACGCAGTATTTT.

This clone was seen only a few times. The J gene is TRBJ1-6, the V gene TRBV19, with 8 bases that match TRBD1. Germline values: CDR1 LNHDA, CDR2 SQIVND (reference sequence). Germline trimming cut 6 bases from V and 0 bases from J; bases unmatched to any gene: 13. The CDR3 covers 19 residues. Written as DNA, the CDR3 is TGTGCCAGTAGAAGATCAGGGGGCTCATTGAGCTCCTATAATTCACCCCTCCACTTT. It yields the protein CASRRSGGSLSSYNSPLHF.

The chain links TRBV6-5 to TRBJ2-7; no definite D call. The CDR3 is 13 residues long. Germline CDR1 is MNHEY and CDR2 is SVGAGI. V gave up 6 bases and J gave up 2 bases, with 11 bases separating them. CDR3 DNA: TGTGCCAGCAGGGTGGCGGAACCCTACGAGCAGTACGTC. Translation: CASRVAEPYEQYV.

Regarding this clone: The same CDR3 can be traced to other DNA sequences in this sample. Written as DNA, the CDR3 is TGTGCCAGCAGCTTAGCACCAGGGGGCAACACCGGGGAGCTGTTTTTT. Translating gives CASSLAPGGNTGELFF. The chain is built from TRBV7-2 and TRBJ2-2; 8 bases fit TRBD1. V was pared by 0 bases and J by 2 bases, with 2 bases of the junction left unmatched. The CDR3 is 16 residues long. Germline V gives CDR1 SGHTA, CDR2 FQGNSA.

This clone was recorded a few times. As DNA, the CDR3 is TGTGCCAGCAGTGAAGCTCGGCCGCGGGATGGCTACACCTTC. This codes for CASSEARPRDGYTF. The chain employs TRBV6-1 and TRBJ1-2; D gene ambiguous. This CDR3 has 14 amino acids. Per germline, CDR1 MNHNS and CDR2 SASEGT. V was cut by 0 bases and J by 6 bases, with 11 bases left in between.

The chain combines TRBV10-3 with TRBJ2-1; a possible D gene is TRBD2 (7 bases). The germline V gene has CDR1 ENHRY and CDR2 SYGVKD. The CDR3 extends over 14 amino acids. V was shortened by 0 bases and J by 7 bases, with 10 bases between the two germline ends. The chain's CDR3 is CAISESGGPNEQFF. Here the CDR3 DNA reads TGTGCCATCAGTGAGTCGGGGGGGCCGAATGAGCAGTTCTTC.

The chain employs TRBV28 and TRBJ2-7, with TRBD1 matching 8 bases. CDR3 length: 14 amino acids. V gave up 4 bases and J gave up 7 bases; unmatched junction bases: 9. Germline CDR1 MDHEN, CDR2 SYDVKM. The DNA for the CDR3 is TGTGCCAGCAGTTCCCAGGACAGGGTGTCAGAGCAGTACTTC. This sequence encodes CASSSQDRVSEQYF.

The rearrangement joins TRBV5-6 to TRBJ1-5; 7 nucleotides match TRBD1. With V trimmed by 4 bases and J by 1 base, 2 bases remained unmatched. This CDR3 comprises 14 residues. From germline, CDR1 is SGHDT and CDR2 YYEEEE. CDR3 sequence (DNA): TGTGCCAGCAGCGCACAGGGGAGCAATCAGCCCCAGCATTTT. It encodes CASSAQGSNQPQHF.

The CDR3 bases are TGTGCCAGCTCACCAAGGACAGGGGACGCTGATGAAAAACTGTTTTTT. Translation: CASSPRTGDADEKLFF. V usage is TRBV18 and J usage is TRBJ1-4; 9 bases are shared with TRBD1. Looked up from germline, CDR1 is KGHSH and CDR2 is LQKENI. Trimming at V came to 2 bases and at J to 6 bases, leaving 7 bases not matched to a gene. The CDR3 has 16 residues.

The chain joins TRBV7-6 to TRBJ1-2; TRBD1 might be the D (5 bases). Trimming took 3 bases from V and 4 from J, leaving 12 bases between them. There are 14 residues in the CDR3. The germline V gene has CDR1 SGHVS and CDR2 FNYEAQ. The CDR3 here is CASSLDQGGYGYTF. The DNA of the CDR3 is TGTGCCAGCAGCTTGGACCAGGGAGGCTATGGCTACACCTTC.

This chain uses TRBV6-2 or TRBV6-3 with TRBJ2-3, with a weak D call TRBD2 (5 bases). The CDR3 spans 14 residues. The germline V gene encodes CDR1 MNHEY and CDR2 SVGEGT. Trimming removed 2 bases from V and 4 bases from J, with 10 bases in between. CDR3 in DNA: TGTGCCAGCAGTTACCAGCGGAGGTCAGATACGCAGTATTTT. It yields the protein CASSYQRRSDTQYF.

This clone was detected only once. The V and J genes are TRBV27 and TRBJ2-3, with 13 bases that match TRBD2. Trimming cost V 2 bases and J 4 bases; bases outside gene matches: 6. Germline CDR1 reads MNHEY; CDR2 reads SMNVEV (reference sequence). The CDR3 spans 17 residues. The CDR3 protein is CASSLSRLAGGADTQYF. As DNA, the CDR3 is TGTGCCAGCAGTTTAAGCCGACTAGCGGGGGGCGCAGATACGCAGTATTTT.

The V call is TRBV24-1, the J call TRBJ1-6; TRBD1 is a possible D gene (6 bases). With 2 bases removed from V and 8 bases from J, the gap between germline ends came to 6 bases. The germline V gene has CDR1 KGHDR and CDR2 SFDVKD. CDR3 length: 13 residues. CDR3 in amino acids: CATSDSGDSPLHF. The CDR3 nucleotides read TGTGCCACCAGTGATTCAGGGGATTCACCCCTCCACTTT.

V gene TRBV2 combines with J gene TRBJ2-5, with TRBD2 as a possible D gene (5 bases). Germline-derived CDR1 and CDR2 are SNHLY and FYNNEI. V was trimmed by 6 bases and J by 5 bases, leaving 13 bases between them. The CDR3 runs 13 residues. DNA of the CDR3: TGTGCCAGCAGGGGTCAGCGGTACGAGACCCAGTACTTC. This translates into CASRGQRYETQYF.

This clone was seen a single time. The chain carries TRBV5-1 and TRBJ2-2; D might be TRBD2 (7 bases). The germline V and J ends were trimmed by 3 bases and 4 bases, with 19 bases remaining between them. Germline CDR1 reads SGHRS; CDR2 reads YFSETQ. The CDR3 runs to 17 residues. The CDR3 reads CASSWGGRTDGTGELFF. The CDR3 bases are TGCGCCAGCAGCTGGGGGGGCAGGACAGACGGCACCGGGGAGCTGTTTTTT.

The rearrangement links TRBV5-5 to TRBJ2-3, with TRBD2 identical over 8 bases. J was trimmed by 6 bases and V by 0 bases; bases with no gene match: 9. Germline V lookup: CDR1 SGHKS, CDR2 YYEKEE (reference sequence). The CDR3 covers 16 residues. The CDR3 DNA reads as TGTGCCAGCAGCTTGGCGGTCGGGGGGGCCGGGGATACGCAGTATTTT. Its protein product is CASSLAVGGAGDTQYF.

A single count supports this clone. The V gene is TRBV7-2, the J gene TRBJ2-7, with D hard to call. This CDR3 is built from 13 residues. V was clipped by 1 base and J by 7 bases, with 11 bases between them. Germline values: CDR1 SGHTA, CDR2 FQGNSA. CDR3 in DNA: TGTGCCAGCAGCTTAGGGTTGACCGGGGAGCAGTACTTC. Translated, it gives CASSLGLTGEQYF.

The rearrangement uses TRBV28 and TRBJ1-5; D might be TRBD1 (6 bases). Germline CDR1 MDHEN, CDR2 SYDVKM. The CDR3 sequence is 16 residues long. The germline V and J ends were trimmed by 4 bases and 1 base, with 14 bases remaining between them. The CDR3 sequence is CASSSQGSQSNQPQHF. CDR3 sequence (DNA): TGTGCCAGCAGTTCTCAGGGGTCACAGAGCAATCAGCCCCAGCATTTT. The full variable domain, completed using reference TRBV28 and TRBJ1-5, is DVKVTQSSRYLVKRTGEKVFLECVQDMDHENMFWYRQDPGLGLRLIYFSYDVKMKEKGDIPEGYSVSREKKERFSLILESASTNQTSMYLCASSSQGSQSNQPQHFGDGTRLSIL.

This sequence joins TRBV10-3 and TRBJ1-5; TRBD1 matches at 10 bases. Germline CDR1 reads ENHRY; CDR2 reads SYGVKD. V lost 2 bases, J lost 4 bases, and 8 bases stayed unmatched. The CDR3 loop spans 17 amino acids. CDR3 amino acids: CAISEDRGRVGNQPQHF. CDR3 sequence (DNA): TGTGCCATCAGTGAGGACAGGGGGCGGGTGGGAAATCAGCCCCAGCATTTT.